Listed below are T cell receptor beta chains from one sample, sequenced in a study of cytomegalovirus exposure and HLA in healthy donors. Repertoires were generated with immunoSEQ multiplex PCR, while TCRdb's copy carries only in-frame clones and drops some. The sample has some 91,000 clones, roughly 86% seen once; the top ten hold around a tenth. The material sequenced was PBMCs. All receptors come from a young man in good health and CMV-seropositive. Both conserved end residues are part of each CDR3. Each record gives: clone size, D gene, J gene, V gene, CDR3 DNA, CDR3 protein. The D gene is left open where the match is weak. Clone size is shown for a subset of rows, as once, few, many or a class of expanded clone.

NA NA TRBJ1-2 TRBV19 TGTGCCAGTAGTTTCGGGGATTTTAACTATGGCTACACCTTC CASSFGDFNYGYTF
NA NA TRBJ2-2 TRBV4-1 TGCGCCGGCAGCCCCCGGACAGATAACACCGGGGAGCTGTTTTTT CAGSPRTDNTGELFF
NA TRBD1 TRBJ2-1 TRBV27 TGTGCCAGCAGTCTTGGGACAGGGATTTACAATGAGCAGTTCTTC CASSLGTGIYNEQFF
NA TRBD2 TRBJ2-7 TRBV7-2 TGTGCCAGCAGCTTCTCCGCGGGAGGAACCTACGAGCAGTACTTC CASSFSAGGTYEQYF
once NA TRBJ2-1 TRBV19 TGTGCCAGTAGTATAGAGACAGGAGGTTCCTACAATGAGCAGTTCTTC CASSIETGGSYNEQFF
NA NA TRBJ2-5 TRBV2 TGTGCCAGCAGTGACAGGGAATGGGAGACCCAGTACTTC CASSDREWETQYF
NA NA TRBJ2-3 TRBV7-8 TGTGCCAGCAGCCAAGATTACGATCCTCTCGGAGAGACGCAGTATTTT CASSQDYDPLGETQYF
once TRBD1 TRBJ1-2 TRBV5-5 TGTGCCAGCAGGTCAGACAGGGGTAACTATGGCTACACCTTC CASRSDRGNYGYTF
NA TRBD1 TRBJ2-7 TRBV6-1 TGTGCCAGCAGTGAAGCTGACGGACAGGGGGTGTACGAGCAGTACTTC CASSEADGQGVYEQYF
NA TRBD1 TRBJ2-2 TRBV7-8 TGTGCCAGCAGCTCTCGACAGGGAACCTCGAACACCGGGGAGCTGTTTTTT CASSSRQGTSNTGELFF
NA TRBD2 TRBJ2-1 TRBV19 TGTGCCAGTAGTACCCCCGGGAGCGGGAGGGCCCCACCAAGCTACAATGAGCAGTTCTTC CASSTPGSGRAPPSYNEQFF
NA NA TRBJ2-7 TRBV15 TGTGCCACCAGCAGCCTCGGAACTAGTCCTCTCGAGCAGTACTTC CATSSLGTSPLEQYF
NA TRBD1 TRBJ2-7 TRBV6-1 TGTGCCAGCAAGCCGGGACAGGGTTTCAGCTACGAGCAGTACTTC CASKPGQGFSYEQYF
NA TRBD2 TRBJ2-5 TRBV4-1 TGCGCCAGCAGCCAAGGAAACGGACTAGCGGGAGAGACCCAGTACTTC CASSQGNGLAGETQYF